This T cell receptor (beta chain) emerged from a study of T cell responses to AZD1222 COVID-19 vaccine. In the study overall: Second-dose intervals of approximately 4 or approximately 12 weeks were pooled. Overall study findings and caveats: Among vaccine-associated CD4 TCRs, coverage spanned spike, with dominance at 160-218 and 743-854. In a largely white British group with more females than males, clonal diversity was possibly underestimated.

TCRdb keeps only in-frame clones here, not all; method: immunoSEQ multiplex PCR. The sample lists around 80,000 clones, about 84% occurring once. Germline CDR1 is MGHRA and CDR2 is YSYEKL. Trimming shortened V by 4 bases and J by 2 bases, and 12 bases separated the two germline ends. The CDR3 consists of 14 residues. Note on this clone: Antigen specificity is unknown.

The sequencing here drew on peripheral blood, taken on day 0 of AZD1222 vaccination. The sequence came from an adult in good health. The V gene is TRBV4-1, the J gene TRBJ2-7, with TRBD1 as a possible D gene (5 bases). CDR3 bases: TGCGCCAGCAGCCCTCTGGGGCGACCCTACGAGCAGTACTTC. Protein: CASSPLGRPYEQYF.